These T cell receptor beta chains were read from a single sample in a study of T cells in localized non-small cell lung cancer. Some clones are missing from TCRdb's copy, which holds only in-frame ones; the method was immunoSEQ multiplex PCR. The sample carries 23,000 or so clones, approximately 88% recorded once. Sequencing used peripheral blood mononuclear cells, obtained before any cancer treatment. The receptors derive from a woman aged 35-75 years with stage III lung adenocarcinoma. Both conserved end residues are part of each CDR3. D genes are given only for firm matches. Size values are once, few and many counts, or a class for expanded clones, and some rows have none.

v_gene: TRBV9
abundance: once
d_gene: .
j_gene: TRBJ2-7
CDR3nt: TGTGCCAGCAGCGTAGACCCCTCCTACGAGCAGTACTTC
CDR3aa: CASSVDPSYEQYF

v_gene: TRBV19
abundance: .
d_gene: TRBD1
j_gene: TRBJ2-5
CDR3nt: TGTGCCAGTACCCTGACAGGGGCCAAGCAAGAGACCCAGTACTTC
CDR3aa: CASTLTGAKQETQYF

v_gene: TRBV6-1
abundance: .
d_gene: TRBD1
j_gene: TRBJ2-7
CDR3nt: TGTGCAGCCGGGACAGGGGTTTACGAGCAGTACTTC
CDR3aa: CAAGTGVYEQYF

v_gene: TRBV5-6
abundance: .
d_gene: .
j_gene: TRBJ1-5
CDR3nt: TGTGCCAGCAGCTCGGCAGGGGATCAGCCCCAGCATTTT
CDR3aa: CASSSAGDQPQHF

v_gene: TRBV5-1
abundance: .
d_gene: .
j_gene: TRBJ1-4
CDR3nt: TGCGCCAGCAGCTTGGTAGGGGCGCGAGGGGAAAAACTGTTTTTT
CDR3aa: CASSLVGARGEKLFF

v_gene: TRBV6-6
abundance: .
d_gene: .
j_gene: TRBJ1-1
CDR3nt: TGTGCCAGCAGTTCCCGCACGAACACTGAAGCTTTCTTT
CDR3aa: CASSSRTNTEAFF

v_gene: TRBV2
abundance: .
d_gene: .
j_gene: TRBJ2-7
CDR3nt: TGTGCCAGCAGTGACGCATACCCACGGTACGAGCAGTACTTC
CDR3aa: CASSDAYPRYEQYF

v_gene: TRBV5-4
abundance: .
d_gene: .
j_gene: TRBJ2-1
CDR3nt: TGTGCCAGCAGCTTGGCAGGGGGGAGGGACAATGAGCAGTTCTTC
CDR3aa: CASSLAGGRDNEQFF

v_gene: TRBV5-1
abundance: .
d_gene: .
j_gene: TRBJ2-7
CDR3nt: TGCGCCAGCAGCTTTAAGGGGTCTGGTAACGAGCAGTACTTC
CDR3aa: CASSFKGSGNEQYF

v_gene: TRBV6-5
abundance: .
d_gene: TRBD2
j_gene: TRBJ2-7
CDR3nt: TGTGCCAGCAGTTACTCGTTTGGGGGGGCCTACGAGCAGTACTTC
CDR3aa: CASSYSFGGAYEQYF

v_gene: TRBV2
abundance: .
d_gene: .
j_gene: TRBJ1-5
CDR3nt: TGTGCCAGCAGTGAAGGTCTCGTGGGCAGGCGTACTCACAATCAGCCCCAGCATTTT
CDR3aa: CASSEGLVGRRTHNQPQHF